This TCR beta chain came from a study of shared clonotypes between healthy human individuals (TCRdb year 2020). For the study in its entirety: The cohort comprised a couple of women and a few men aged 18 to 49 years. For each donor, CD4 naive and CD4 memory were each given three plates, CD8 naive was given two plates, and CD8 memory was given one plate. Blood TCR repertoires of several healthy adults were deeply sequenced to estimate repertoire size and the extent of clonotype sharing between individuals. To increase sequencing depth and limit assay-specific biases, different laboratories used diverse techniques to prepare libraries and sequence TCR repertoires. Between about 0.94 and 10 billion PBMCs per donor were obtained by leukapheresis. Broader findings and caveats from the paper: Estimated clonotype richness was generally larger for naive than for memory subsets. Compared with non-shared clonotypes, the clonotypes found in all four sorted-subset donors had higher generation probabilities. Incomplete sequencing was indicated by rarefaction of sorted-subset datasets, despite the large sequencing depth. Pairwise subsampling indicated that sequencing depth was expected to affect the degree of clonotype sharing among donors. When a handful of donors were compared, the shared fraction of clonotypes was 5% to 6.5% for naive CD4, around 4% for naive CD8, 2.3% for memory CD4, and 0.3% to 0.5% for memory CD8. Because the study included a small number of donors, the genetic and exposure-history diversity represented was limited. Only blood was sampled, and tissue TCR repertoires likely differ from those in blood.

The donors were healthy, HIV-negative adults with no recently reported acute infections or vaccinations. Every donor was a Caucasian adult residing in Nashville, Tennessee, USA. CD4+ T cells were enriched by magnetic negative selection; naive cells were then positively selected on CD45RA, and the negative fraction formed the memory subset. After blood collection by leukapheresis, PBMCs were isolated using Ficoll-Histopaque density gradient centrifugation and then cryopreserved in the vapor phase of liquid nitrogen. Analytical flow cytometry was used to check the purity and quantity of every magnetically sorted T cell population. From each sorted fraction, genomic DNA was isolated and quantified by UV absorbance on a Nanodrop 2000c. As to this clone: It has no known antigen specificity. No clone much larger than this one lies a single base away; base qualities are absent.

TCR CDR3 regions were amplified from genomic DNA by multiplex PCR using the deep immunoSEQ assay. Extracted genomic DNA from each cell subset was spread evenly across all wells of several immunoSEQ 96-well plates, with each plate serving as a replicate. For sorted subsets, each replicate PCR was loaded with 200 to 250 ng genomic DNA, equivalent to some 27,000 T cell genomes. The purified libraries were quantified using a Qubit 3.0 fluorometer, sized with a Bioanalyzer 2100, and then quantified again using the KAPA Library Quantification kit. A separate single-read 150-cycle Illumina NextSeq 550 flow cell was used to sequence each immunoSEQ 96-well plate. On the study's bioinformatics: Because the immunoSEQ output held only junctional sequences and lacked quality scores, the filtering could not match the filtering applied to full-length reads. To assign V/J genes and CDR3, sequences were annotated using PyIR, a Python wrapper for IgBLAST v1.9, with IMGT germline references. Reads were filtered out if the reads had weak V/J assignments (E-value above 1e-6), no CDR3, stop codons, out-of-frame junctions, or ambiguous translated residues. V3J clonotypes were defined as sequences sharing an identical inferred V gene, J gene, and CDR3 amino acid sequence. To compute the percentage overlap between repertoires, the number of shared unique clonotypes was divided by the size of the smaller repertoire. RTK rarefaction, the Chao1 estimator, and Recon v2.1 estimates of unobserved clonotypes were used to assess repertoire richness. Generation probabilities were computed with OLGA for all TCRbeta clonotypes obtained by the gDNA method from several donors. This is the immuneACCESS table as TCRdb keeps it, with only in-frame sequences that have V and J called. A part of the clones is gone; compared with another copy, unresolved V genes explain less than half, and the rest is unexplained. That table supplies the V and J calls and clone size; D and trimming were determined from the DNA. The sample data list approximately 2.4 million clones, and 95% of these were observed just once. The top ten hold over 0.1% of the sample.

Including cysteine and phenylalanine, the CDR3 has 16 amino acids. The only DNA kept is the CDR3, 48 bases in frame from the first base. V loses 4 bases at its end and J loses 7 bases; junction bases beyond the gene matches: 17. Via the germline V gene, CDR1 is SGHRS and CDR2 YFSETQ. Material for sequencing was naive CD4+ T cells sorted from blood. Sample cell subset or site, as interpreted from the label and publication: CD45RA+ positively selected. The source of this sequence is a man between 18 and 35 years old in good health. The sequence links TRBV5-1 to TRBJ2-7; 7 junctional bases match TRBD1. The DNA reads TGCGCCAGCAGCCGATACCCCGGGACAGACCTTTGGGAGCAGTACTTC. This sequence encodes CASSRYPGTDLWEQYF.